Sequencing of this T cell receptor (beta chain) was carried out in a study of shared clonotypes between healthy human individuals (dated by TCRdb to about 2020). As for the study more broadly: The cohort comprised two women and three men aged 18 to 49 years. To estimate repertoire size and how much clonotypes are shared between individuals, the study performed deep sequencing of blood TCR repertoires from roughly five healthy adults. To increase sequencing depth and limit assay-specific biases, TCR repertoire library preparation and sequencing were carried out by different laboratories using diverse techniques. Each donor's leukapheresis produced roughly between roughly 0.94 and 9.5 billion PBMCs. Points the paper makes about the study in general: The small number of donors limited the genetic and exposure-history diversity represented. Pairwise subsampling indicated that sequencing depth was expected to affect the degree of clonotype sharing among donors. Sampling was limited to blood, and TCR repertoires in tissue likely differ from TCR repertoires in blood.

With regard to this clone: There is no known antigen for this receptor. No clone much larger than this one lies a single base away; base qualities are absent.

Per the germline V gene (reference sequence), MNHNY is the CDR1 and SVGAGI is the CDR2. The CDR3 starts with the cysteine, ends with the phenylalanine, and has 16 residues. The kept DNA is CDR3 alone, 48 bases in frame from the first base. Relative to germline, V is missing 4 bases and J is missing 1 base, with 7 bases of the junction outside any gene match. Using the deep immunoSEQ assay, multiplex PCR amplified TCR CDR3 regions from genomic DNA. Genomic DNA extracted from each cell subset was distributed evenly over all wells of several immunoSEQ 96-well plates, and each plate served as one replicate. For unsorted PBMC, each replicate PCR was loaded with about 280 ng genomic DNA, equivalent to approximately 33,000 T cell genomes. Genomic DNA from unsorted PBMC was sequenced over ten immunoSEQ deep assay plates. Purified libraries were quantified with a Qubit 3.0 fluorometer, sized on a Bioanalyzer 2100, and re-quantified with the KAPA Library Quantification kit. Each immunoSEQ 96-well plate was sequenced on its own single-read 150-cycle Illumina NextSeq 550 flow cell. Under the source paper's analysis protocol: Because the immunoSEQ output held only junctional sequences and lacked quality scores, the filtering could not match the filtering applied to full-length reads. To assign V/J genes and CDR3, sequences were annotated using PyIR, a Python wrapper for IgBLAST v1.9, with IMGT germline references. Any read was removed if the V/J assignment was weak (E-value above 1e-6), the CDR3 was missing, or the read contained stop codons, out-of-frame junctions, or ambiguous translated residues. V3J clonotypes were defined by identical inferred V gene, J gene, and CDR3 amino acid sequence. Percentage overlap between repertoires was calculated by dividing the number of shared unique clonotypes by the size of the smaller repertoire. Repertoire richness was assessed with RTK rarefaction, the Chao1 estimator, and Recon v2.1 estimates of unobserved clonotypes. Entries here come from immuneACCESS through TCRdb and include only in-frame sequences with V and J called. Some clones fail to appear in such tables; in the studies checked, an unresolved V gene covers under half of the shortfall, and the cause of the remainder is unknown. The V and J calls and clone size were taken over from that table, and D and trimming were inferred from the DNA. This sample gives about 450,000 clones in total; roughly 77% of them show up just once. The ten largest clonotypes hold about 13% of the sample.

Donors were healthy HIV-negative adults with no recently reported acute infections or vaccinations. Only Caucasian adults living in Nashville, Tennessee, USA were represented among the donors. In the unsorted samples, 70 million to 95 million PBMCs were counted, and genomic DNA was extracted using the QIAamp DNA Blood Mini kit. Blood was collected by leukapheresis, and PBMCs were isolated by Ficoll-Histopaque density gradient centrifugation and then cryopreserved in liquid nitrogen vapor phase. The source is a middle-aged woman in good health. Some clones in this sample may be carry-over from other donors' samples. The chain links TRBV6-6 with TRBJ2-4, and TRBD1 matches 7 of the central bases. Sequencing was carried out using PBMCs. The CDR3 protein is CASSLTGFTAKNIQYF. The sequence in DNA is TGTGCCAGCAGTTTGACAGGGTTCACCGCCAAAAACATTCAGTACTTC.